This entry is about one TCR beta chain. Its specificity is not known. Germline V gives CDR1 LNHDA, CDR2 SQIVND (reference sequence). The CDR3 runs 14 residues. V dropped 4 bases and J dropped 7; count of bases not matched to a gene: 4. The source of the sample is a study of cytomegalovirus exposure and HLA in healthy donors. This PCR relied on a set of 60 Vbeta primers and 13 Jbeta primers. Profiling relied on immunoSEQ multiplex PCR, and the TCRdb table lists in-frame clones only, not all of them. The table has about 140,000 clones, approximately 82% seen once. Points from the study as a whole: In an earlier analysis, about 87% or about 30%: the productive usage of most TCR beta V segments. The only immune exposure information that was available was CMV serostatus. Later work associated 16,951 TCR beta sequences with HLA alleles at 0.05 false discovery rate.

Sample: PBMCs. The TCR sequence derives from a young man in good health and CMV-seropositive. This chain connects TRBV19 to TRBJ1-4; 9 bases are shared with TRBD1. CDR3 nucleotides: TGTGCCAGTAGTAACAGGGGGCGAAGTGAAAAACTGTTTTTT. Its protein product is CASSNRGRSEKLFF.